This T cell receptor beta chain was identified in a study of response to subunit inactivated influenza vaccine. This clonotype was observed a few times. Germline V gene lookup returns CDR1 SGHRS and CDR2 YFSETQ. The CDR3 is made up of 19 amino acids. V dropped 1 base and J dropped 2; count of bases not matched to a gene: 12. In TCRdb, the RT-PCR reads were re-called with MiXCR into one record per CDR3 protein. The sample shows 150,000 to 200,000 distinct CDR3 sequences, approximately 12% of them seen only once. These records were also assigned to another study, of T cells expressing NK-cell markers. Turning to that study: In generating TCR beta cDNA, 5'RACE template switching with UMIs was used.

The clonotype originates from a man between 45 and 60 years old who received an inactivated influenza vaccine. The J gene is TRBJ2-3, the V gene TRBV5-1; 11 bases fit TRBD2. The sample here was CD8+ T cells sorted from PBMCs, taken roughly 13 days after vaccination. CDR3 sequence: CASSLFAQGLADHTDTQYF. The CDR3 DNA is TGCGCCAGCAGCTTGTTCGCCCAGGGACTAGCGGACCACACAGATACGCAGTATTTT.